The 2 T cell receptor beta chains reported below all come from one sample, sequenced in a study of blood T cell repertoires in COVID-19. Only in-frame clones appear in the TCRdb table, and some are missing; sequencing was by immunoSEQ multiplex PCR. The data show 55,000 to 75,000 clones, 65% to 85% seen once. The sequenced material came from peripheral blood. These receptors were taken from an older man with active or convalescent COVID-19.

This chain links TRBV9 with TRBJ1-3; D might be TRBD1 (6 bases). Trimming pared 0 bases from V and 0 bases from J, leaving 7 bases between. The CDR3 is 15 residues long. CDR1 is SGDLS and CDR2 is YYNGEE in the germline V gene. CDR3 nucleotide sequence: TGTGCCAGCAGCGTAGGACAGGACTCTGGAAACACCATATATTTT. Translated, it gives CASSVGQDSGNTIYF.

With regard to this clone: The germline gene is not matched at one end of the junction; a read error may be the cause. The rearrangement links TRBV19 to TRBJ2-7, with D possibly being TRBD1 (5 bases). This CDR3 contains 13 residues. Germline V gene data show CDR1 as LNHDA and CDR2 as SQIVND (reference sequence). The CDR3 sequence: CASSTGQSYELYF. The DNA for the CDR3 is TGTGCCAGTAGTACAGGGCAATCCTACGAGCTGTACTTC.